The clone carrying this TCR beta chain was detected only once. Its cognate antigen is unknown. Expressed TCRB transcripts were sequenced because the entire RNA isolate underwent reverse transcription. Here immunoSEQ multiplex PCR was the method, and the copy in TCRdb shows in-frame clones only, minus some. The sample includes about 900,000 clones, 15% to 20% seen only once; the top ten take 0.02% to 0.025%. CD4+ naive, central memory, regulatory and stem cell-like memory subsets were isolated by sorting on CD45RO/CCR7/CD25/CD127/CD95/CD27. The data were obtained in a study of beta chain features in type 1 diabetes. The CDR3 consists of 15 residues. V lost 7 bases to trimming and J lost 4 bases; unmatched junction nucleotides: 6. In germline, CDR1 is WSHSY, CDR2 SAAADI. Findings and caveats of the study: Lower insertion and higher deletion counts appeared at VDJ junctions in type 1 diabetes patients. Equally in patients and controls, shorter templates might have been favored by PCR.

The chain links TRBV10-2 to TRBJ2-1; 11 positions agree with TRBD2. This receptor was taken from a woman aged 18-35 years in good health. The sample was naive CD4+ T cells from blood. CDR3 region: CASTAGLAAYNEQFF. CDR3 coding DNA: TGCGCCAGCACGGCGGGACTAGCGGCGTACAATGAGCAGTTCTTC.